This T cell receptor beta chain appears in the sequencing data of a study of blood T cells in healthy people across ages. Overall study results and limits: Percentage of naive T cells showed a strong correlation with TCR beta diversity. More naive CD4+ cells and higher diversity were found in long-lived than in aged donors.

Per germline, CDR1 MNHEY and CDR2 SMNVEV (reference sequence). Trimming shortened V by 0 bases and J by 0 bases, and 9 bases separated the two germline ends. The CDR3 is 16 amino acids. Through a sample-barcoded 5' primer and a J-beta primer mix, a second PCR was run for 7 to 11 cycles. TCRdb reprocessed the 5' RACE reads via MiXCR and lists one record per CDR3 protein. Among over 1.5 million distinct CDR3 sequences listed, roughly 49% were seen once. Each donor had about 9.6 milliliters of peripheral blood drawn. This clonotype was found a few times. Antigen: not known. Sequencing was carried out using blood. V and J are TRBV27 and TRBJ2-1; the D is unclear. The receptor was isolated from a woman aged 40 to 50 in good health. The CDR3 loop reads CASSLSSPSSYNEQFF. The CDR3, as DNA: TGTGCCAGCAGTTTATCGAGTCCTTCCTCCTACAATGAGCAGTTCTTC.